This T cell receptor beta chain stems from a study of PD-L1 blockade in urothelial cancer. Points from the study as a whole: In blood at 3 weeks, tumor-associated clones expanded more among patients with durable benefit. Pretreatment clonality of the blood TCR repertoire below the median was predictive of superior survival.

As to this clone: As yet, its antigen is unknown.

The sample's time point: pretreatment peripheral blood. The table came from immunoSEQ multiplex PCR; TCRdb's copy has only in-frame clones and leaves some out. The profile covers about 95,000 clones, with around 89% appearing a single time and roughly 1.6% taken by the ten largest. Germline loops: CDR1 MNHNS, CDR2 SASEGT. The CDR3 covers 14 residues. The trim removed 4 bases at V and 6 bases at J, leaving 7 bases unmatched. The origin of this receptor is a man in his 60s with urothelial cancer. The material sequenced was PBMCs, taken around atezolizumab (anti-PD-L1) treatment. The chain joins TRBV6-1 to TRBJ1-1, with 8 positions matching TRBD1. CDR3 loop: CASSATGVSAEAFF. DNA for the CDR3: TGTGCCAGCAGTGCGACAGGGGTTTCCGCTGAAGCTTTCTTT.